This T cell receptor (beta chain) originates from a study of beta chain features in type 1 diabetes (dated by TCRdb to the late 2010s). Looking at the study overall: Mean age, gender distribution, total cell number and subset yield did not differ between patients and healthy donors. Whereas all 30 or so donors provided naive and central memory subsets, regulatory and stem cell-like memory subsets were isolated from just 8 patients and roughly eight healthy donors. A total of roughly 110 million sorted cells were examined across all samples, and the number of cells per subset was strongly correlated with RNA yield. The study compared the TCRB repertoires of sorted circulating CD4+ T cell subsets in recently diagnosed type 1 diabetes patients with those in matched healthy donors.

Beyond this particular receptor, the publication reports: Because cDNA was sequenced instead of genomic DNA, activated cells with high expression could be over-represented, although the groups did not differ in activation or CD3 levels. Naive, central memory and regulatory TCRB repertoires appeared to be more similar among patients than among healthy donors. Only small numbers of individuals were included in the HLA sub-analyses, which left unresolved whether HLA type had any influence on TCRB rearrangement. Type 1 diabetes patients showed a moderate but significant shortening of TCRB CDR3 length in all four CD4+ subsets. Patients with type 1 diabetes made fewer insertions and deleted more nucleotides at VDJ recombination sites, implying thymic rearrangement abnormalities. Shorter templates might be favored by PCR, yet because patient and control samples were amplified and corrected together, any such skew would affect both groups equally.

Spanning cysteine to phenylalanine, the CDR3 consists of 12 amino acids. Only the CDR3 part of the read is kept: 36 bases, read in frame from the first base. The germline V gene (reference sequence) supplies CDR1 SEHNR and CDR2 FQNEAQ. V is cut by 4 bases and J by 8 bases, and the space between the germline ends is 11 bases. A single peripheral blood draw of around 0.11 L on average was collected from each donor into heparinised tubes. Using a panel that included CD45RO, CCR7, CD25, CD127, CD95 and CD27, naive, central memory, regulatory and stem cell-like memory CD4+ T cells were sorted on a BD FACSAria II. Every sorted population had a purity above 95%. PBMCs were separated immediately by Lymphoprep density gradient centrifugation and were stained directly, without being cultured. So that batch effects would be minimized, each experiment stained and sorted samples in pairs, pairing one healthy donor with one patient.

A note on this clone: Its cognate antigen has yet to be identified. Qualities for individual bases were not recorded, and no much larger clone is one base off.

The entire isolated RNA was reverse transcribed using the High Capacity cDNA Reverse Transcription Kit, and thus expressed TCRB transcripts were sequenced. Deep immunoSEQ sequencing was performed on naive, central memory and regulatory T cell samples, with an average of approximately 3.9 million total reads per sample. After sorted cells were lysed in RLT buffer, RNA was extracted with DNase-treated RNeasy Micro or Mini kits, with the choice depending on cell number. Each cell subset was processed separately to prevent cross-contamination, with patient and healthy donor samples processed together. Using the immunoSEQ multiplex PCR, TCRB sequences were amplified from cDNA into 87-bp fragments spanning the CDR3 region. Amplicons were sequenced on the Illumina HiSeq platform. Per the original workflow: Synthetic template baselines were used to correct PCR bias computationally, reads within Hamming distance 2 were collapsed together, and singletons that could not be merged were discarded. Reads were aligned to IMGT to assign V, D and J genes, CDR3 length, and insertions or deletions at six rearrangement sites. Within each subset, clonotype counts were normalized to the number of sorted cells before true diversity and Gini coefficients were calculated with the tcR R package. The overlap coefficient, calculated on TCRB nucleotide sequences, was used to measure repertoire sharing. As a proxy for the pre-selection repertoire, out-of-frame TCRB sequences from naive cells were analyzed. The clones in this table, taken by TCRdb from immuneACCESS, are in-frame only. Not every clone is retained; where verified, under half of the shortfall comes from an unresolved V gene, and the cause of the rest is unknown. That table furnishes V, J and clone size, whereas the DNA furnished D and trimming. The sample contains about 710,000 clones, about 14% of them found a single time. Roughly 0.04% of the sample is in the top ten clones.

The sequencing sample was made of naive CD4+ T cells from blood. Read against the paper, the sample's cell subset or site label means: true naive CD4+ T cells. The rearranged segments are TRBV7-9 and TRBJ1-2; the D gene cannot be named for sure. This sequence originates from a man aged 18 to 30 with type 1 diabetes. The nucleotide sequence is given as TGTGCCAGCAGCTATGGGATGCGCGGCTACACCTTC. The resulting protein is CASSYGMRGYTF.